This record covers a single TCR beta chain. This sample is drawn from a study of blood T cell repertoires in COVID-19. Study background: Whether acute or convalescent, the COVID-19 samples came from the United States, Italy and Spain.

V was clipped by 1 base and J by 5 bases; unmatched bases: 6. This CDR3 region has 15 residues. Germline CDR1 SGHVS, CDR2 FNYEAQ. Assay used: immunoSEQ multiplex PCR; TCRdb lists only in-frame clones, some missing. The table includes about 130,000 clones, roughly 83% detected once. The chain combines TRBV7-6 with TRBJ1-1; 8 nucleotides agree with TRBD1. This sequence was found in an elderly woman with acute or convalescent COVID-19. Material for sequencing was peripheral blood. The CDR3 here is CASSLGTGWNTEAFF. The DNA for the CDR3 is TGTGCCAGCAGCTTAGGGACAGGGTGGAATACTGAAGCTTTCTTT.